This T cell receptor beta chain appears in the sequencing data of a study of tumor-infiltrating lymphocytes in primary liver carcinoma. Germline CDR1 reads LGHNA; CDR2 reads YNFKEQ. The CDR3 contains 17 residues. This clonotype has a single count. One junction end does not reproduce the germline sequence, and a read error may be involved. From roughly 18-30 mg of unsorted bulk tissue, DNA and RNA were co-extracted together. Total RNA amounting to approximately 460 ng was the source from which TCR beta cDNA was made with a constant-region primer. Investigators got TCR beta libraries out of three nested multiplex PCR rounds, done with slightly modified ARM-PCR. Amplification in the first two PCR rounds was performed using TRBV1-TRBV30 forward primers and a C-beta reverse primer for around 9 cycles each. One entry per CDR3 protein, called by TCRdb with MiXCR from the multiplex PCR reads. The sample shows approximately 120,000 distinct CDR3 sequences, 60% to 75% of them seen only once.

This TCR came from a woman in her sixties with primary liver carcinoma and hepatitis B virus infection. Sequenced input: liver tumor tissue from sampling region 3. Regarding subset: tumor region T3, left-lateral pole. The rearrangement links TRBV4-2 to TRBJ2-7, with D perhaps matching TRBD1 (6 bases). In nucleotides, the CDR3 is TGTGCCAGCAGCCAAGATCGAGGAGGTGTAGGGACATACGAGCAGCACTTC. Translation gives CASSQDRGGVGTYEQHF.